This is a list of T cell receptor beta chains from one sample in a study of OX40 agonist ivuxolimab in advanced cancers. Produced via immunoSEQ multiplex PCR; TCRdb's table is partial and in-frame only. The sample consists of fewer than 16,000 clones, just over 70% of them appearing once. The material was CD4+ or CD8+ T cells sorted from blood, obtained in a trial of the OX40 agonist ivuxolimab. These receptors were taken from an adult with an advanced solid tumor such as melanoma, head and neck, liver or kidney cancer. Both conserved end residues are part of each CDR3. The D gene is left open where the match is weak. Rows may omit the clone size; those that give it use once, few, many or a size class.

V	J	D	size	DNA	CDR3
TRBV9	TRBJ1-5	NA	NA	TGTGCCAGCAGCGTAGGGGAGATACCCTATGGCAATCAGCCCCAGCATTTT	CASSVGEIPYGNQPQHF
TRBV19	TRBJ2-1	TRBD2	once	TGTGCCAGTAGTCCAGGACTAGCGGGAGGGCTTGAGCAGTTCTTC	CASSPGLAGGLEQFF
TRBV11-3	TRBJ2-3	NA	NA	TGTGCCAGCAGCGCGCGATCCGGGACACCAAGCACAGATACGCAGTATTTT	CASSARSGTPSTDTQYF
TRBV15	TRBJ2-4	NA	medium-sized	TGTGCCACCAGCACAACCTTCGAGGTAGCCAAAAACATTCAGTACTTC	CATSTTFEVAKNIQYF
TRBV7-3	TRBJ2-2	TRBD1	NA	TGTGCCAGCAGCGGGACAGGGGTTGGGACCGGGGAGCTGTTTTTT	CASSGTGVGTGELFF
TRBV5-1	TRBJ2-7	TRBD2	NA	TGCGCCAGCAGTCCTCCCGGGAGGGAGACCTACGAGCAGTACTTC	CASSPPGRETYEQYF
TRBV6-5	TRBJ2-1	TRBD2	NA	TGTGCCAGCAGGCGCGGGAGATCGATATACAATGAGCAGTTCTTC	CASRRGRSIYNEQFF
TRBV10-2	TRBJ2-1	NA	NA	TGCGCCAGCACCGCGTCTGGCAATGAGCAGTTCTTC	CASTASGNEQFF
TRBV5-5	TRBJ2-1	NA	few	TGTGCCAGCAGGTCCCTCGGGAATTCCTACAATGAGCAGTTCTTC	CASRSLGNSYNEQFF
TRBV7-9	TRBJ2-7	NA	NA	TGTGCCAGCACCGATACGTTGAGCTACGAGCAGTACTTC	CASTDTLSYEQYF
TRBV4-1	TRBJ1-2	NA	NA	TGCGCCAGCAGCCAAGTGGGAGGGCTCGAGGGCTACACCTTC	CASSQVGGLEGYTF
TRBV5-4	TRBJ2-5	NA	NA	TGTGCCAGCAGCCCGCAATCGAACCAAGAGACCCAGTACTTC	CASSPQSNQETQYF
TRBV19	TRBJ1-1	NA	NA	TGTGCCAGTAGTATTGGGTCGGGGCCGCTGAACACTGAAGCTTTCTTT	CASSIGSGPLNTEAFF
TRBV4-1	TRBJ1-1	NA	NA	TGCGCCAGCAGCCAAGGCGGGGGAAATACTGAAGCTTTCTTT	CASSQGGGNTEAFF